Presented here are 21 T cell receptor beta chains from one specimen sequenced in a study of regulatory T cells in long-lasting Graves disease. Arm-PCR of CDR3 regions and iRepertoire HTBI primers were the basis on which TCR beta libraries were built. TCRdb analysed the multiplex PCR reads with MiXCR anew, one entry per CDR3 protein. The data contain 450,000 to 650,000 distinct CDR3 sequences, roughly 16% of them singletons. Time point: newly diagnosed GD, antithyroid drugs for less than 3 months. RNA from PBMCs was the source of the TCR library. These data are also associated with another study on T cells in Graves' hyperthyroidism and ophthalmopathy.

Sequences were derived from peripheral blood mononuclear cells (PBMCs), sampled at new diagnosis, from a patient treated with antithyroid drugs. The receptors shown here come from a woman aged 35 to 60 with Graves disease.

This clonotype occurred many times. The CDR3: CSVRQFSQETQYF. The DNA of the CDR3 is TGCAGCGTCCGACAGTTTTCCCAAGAGACCCAGTACTTC. This chain connects TRBV29-1 to TRBJ2-5; D may be TRBD1 (5 bases). The CDR3 is 13 amino acids. V was clipped by 6 bases and J by 1 base, with 12 bases between them. Germline V CDR1 and CDR2: SQVTM, ANQGSEA.

This clonotype has at least ten counts. The chain is built from TRBV9 and TRBJ1-1, with unresolved D. Trimming removed 0 bases from V and 0 bases from J, with 9 bases in between. The CDR3 has 15 amino acids. Germline V gene data show CDR1 as SGDLS and CDR2 as YYNGEE. CDR3: CASSVEPLMNTEAFF. Written as DNA, the CDR3 is TGTGCCAGCAGCGTAGAACCGCTTATGAACACTGAAGCTTTCTTT.

This clonotype was counted many times. The V call is TRBV6-1, the J call TRBJ1-1; D not resolved. This CDR3 is 13 amino acids long. From germline, CDR1 is MNHNS and CDR2 SASEGT. Deletions cut 5 bases from V and 2 bases from J, with 9 bases between. The DNA for the CDR3 is TGTGCCAGCAGTAACCTTCGTAACACTGAAGCTTTCTTT. Its translation is CASSNLRNTEAFF.

The sample holds a few counts of this clonotype. This chain joins TRBV13 and TRBJ2-3; TRBD2 matches at 7 bases. CDR1 is PRHDT, CDR2 FYEKMQ, per germline (reference sequence). The CDR3 contains 14 residues. The ends lost 8 bases at V and 0 bases at J; junction bases unmatched: 5. In DNA, the CDR3 is TGTGCCAGCGGGAGCGGGGTTAGCACAGATACGCAGTATTTT. This translates into CASGSGVSTDTQYF.

This clonotype has ten or more counts. V is TRBV6-1 and J is TRBJ2-5, with D unclear. The CDR3 contains 10 residues. Per germline, CDR1 MNHNS and CDR2 SASEGT. Between the trimmed V and J ends, which lost 6 bases and 5 bases, there was a span of 4 bases. CDR3 coding DNA: TGTGCCAGCAGACGCGAGACCCAGTACTTC. This sequence encodes CASRRETQYF.

This clonotype was recorded at least ten times. The chain is built from TRBV9 and TRBJ2-1; the D is unclear. Germline CDR1 is SGDLS and CDR2 is YYNGEE. The CDR3 contains 13 residues. The germline V and J ends were trimmed by 5 bases and 7 bases, with 13 bases remaining between them. The CDR3 protein is CASRGLASNEQFF. The DNA of the CDR3 is TGTGCCAGCAGGGGGTTAGCTTCGAATGAGCAGTTCTTC.

This clonotype was found many times. This rearrangement joins TRBV7-9 to TRBJ1-4; 7 positions agree with TRBD1. CDR3 length: 14 residues. CDR1 and CDR2 from the germline V gene are SEHNR and FQNEAQ (reference sequence). The trim removed 5 bases at V and 5 bases at J, leaving 5 bases unmatched. The CDR3 reads CASSRRGQNEKLFF. CDR3 sequence (DNA): TGTGCCAGCAGCCGGAGGGGACAGAATGAAAAACTGTTTTTT. Together with reference TRBV7-9 and TRBJ1-4, the CDR3 gives the full variable domain: DTGVSQNPRHKITKRGQNVTFRCDPISEHNRLYWYRQTLGQGPEFLTYFQNEAQLEKSRLLSDRFSAERPKGSFSTLEIQRTEQGDSAMYLCASSRRGQNEKLFFGSGTQLSVL.

This clonotype was seen a handful of times. The J gene is TRBJ1-1, the V gene TRBV6-1; 7 bases align to TRBD1. Losses at the gene ends were 7 bases for V and 10 bases for J; bases not matched to a gene: 9. Germline V gene sequence: CDR1 MNHNS, CDR2 SASEGT. CDR3 size: 12 residues. The CDR3 loop is CASNSGGKRAFF. In DNA form, the CDR3 reads TGTGCCAGCAATTCAGGGGGAAAGCGAGCTTTCTTT.

This clonotype was detected only a few times. The chain recombines TRBV6-2 or TRBV6-3 with TRBJ1-3; no reliable D call. In germline, CDR1 is MNHEY, CDR2 SVGEGT. V dropped 4 bases and J dropped 0 bases, with 7 bases sitting between them. This CDR3 region has 14 residues. For the CDR3, the DNA is TGTGCCAGCAGTTCCCAGGCCTCTGGAAACACCATATATTTT. Residues: CASSSQASGNTIYF.

There are many counts of this clonotype. At one of its ends the junction is not consistent with the germline gene, which may arise from a read error. The CDR3 sequence is CASSLRGHTEAFF. The CDR3 nucleotides read TGTGCCAGCAGTTTAAGGGGGCACACTGAAGCTTTCTTT. The genes are TRBV5-1 and TRBJ1-1, with 7 bases aligning to TRBD1. This CDR3 comprises 13 residues. Germline V gene data show CDR1 as SGHRS and CDR2 as YFSETQ.

This clonotype was observed at least ten times. The chain joins TRBV20-1 to TRBJ2-5, with D possibly TRBD2 on 5 matching bases. The germline V and J ends were trimmed by 1 base and 1 base, with 10 bases remaining between them. Germline V lookup: CDR1 DFQATT, CDR2 SNEGSKA (reference sequence). This CDR3 spans 14 amino acids. CDR3 in DNA: TGCAGTGCTAGAGTGGGAGCGCTCCAAGAGACCCAGTACTTC. Translation gives CSARVGALQETQYF.

V usage is TRBV4-1 and J usage is TRBJ2-3; TRBD2 matches 7 bases. With 2 bases clipped from V and 6 bases from J, the junction kept 5 bases outside the gene matches. From germline, CDR1 is MGHRA and CDR2 YSYEKL. This CDR3 comprises 14 residues. The CDR3: CASSQQSGDDTQYF. The DNA for the CDR3 is TGCGCCAGCAGCCAACAAAGCGGGGATGATACGCAGTATTTT.

The V gene is TRBV6-1, the J gene TRBJ2-3, with 14 nucleotides matching TRBD2. V was clipped by 5 bases and J by 5 bases; unmatched bases: 9. CDR1 MNHNS and CDR2 SASEGT come from the germline V gene. The CDR3 extends over 17 amino acids. The CDR3 region is CASSPGLAGGYGDTQYF. The CDR3 nucleotides are TGTGCCAGCAGTCCCGGACTAGCGGGGGGTTACGGAGATACGCAGTATTTT.

Worth noting for this clonotype: This may be a read error: a much more frequent sequence differs by one nucleotide. The V call is TRBV20-1, the J call TRBJ1-5; D ambiguous. Germline V gene lookup returns CDR1 DFQATT and CDR2 SNEGSKA (reference sequence). The CDR3 is 14 amino acids. The CDR3: CSTRADGNNQPQHF. CDR3 sequence (DNA): TGCAGTACTAGAGCGGACGGAAACAATCAGCCCCAGCATTTT.

The sample holds many counts of this clonotype. J is TRBJ2-1 and V is TRBV20-1; D is unresolved. The V end lost 2 bases, the J end lost 7 bases, and 15 bases lay between the germline ends. Germline CDR1 is DFQATT and CDR2 is SNEGSKA (reference sequence). This CDR3 contains 14 residues. CDR3 protein: CSARPRWPRNEQFF. In DNA, the CDR3 is TGCAGTGCTAGACCACGTTGGCCAAGAAATGAGCAGTTCTTC.

With respect to this clonotype: The junction shows a germline mismatch at one end, possibly a read error. This chain links TRBV7-2 with TRBJ2-2; possibly TRBD1 for D (7 bases). CDR1 is SGHTA, CDR2 FQGNSA, per germline. The CDR3 length is 14 residues. The CDR3: CASSGTTGTGGLFF. CDR3 sequence (DNA): TGTGCCAGCAGCGGGACGACAGGGACCGGGGGGCTGTTTTTT.

This clonotype was seen ten or more times. The J gene is TRBJ1-1, the V gene TRBV19; D gene uncertain. This CDR3 is 13 amino acids long. Germline values: CDR1 LNHDA, CDR2 SQIVND (reference sequence). V dropped 6 bases and J dropped 2 bases, with 10 bases sitting between them. CDR3 sequence reads: CASRNPFNTEAFF. The CDR3 DNA is TGTGCCAGTAGGAACCCATTCAACACTGAAGCTTTCTTT.

The V and J genes are TRBV9 and TRBJ2-6; D is perhaps TRBD1 (5 bases). Trimming removed 3 bases from V and 2 bases from J, with 9 bases in between. The V gene's germline CDR1 is SGDLS and CDR2 YYNGEE. The CDR3 has 15 amino acids. DNA for the CDR3: TGTGCCAGCAGCGAACAGGTCCCTGGGGCCAACGTCCTGACTTTC. Protein sequence: CASSEQVPGANVLTF.

V usage is TRBV6-4 and J usage is TRBJ1-1; 7 bases are shared with TRBD1. The germline CDR1 and CDR2 sequences are MRHNA and SNTAGT. V shed 2 bases and J 11 bases; nucleotides not matched to a gene: 17. The CDR3 runs 16 residues. The CDR3 nucleotides read TGTGCCAGCAGTGACAGTATCGGGAGGGGGCCAAGACATGCTTTCTTT. Amino acids: CASSDSIGRGPRHAFF.

This clonotype was seen ten or more times. V and J are TRBV5-6 and TRBJ2-1; 16 bases are a match to TRBD2. The CDR3 runs to 16 residues. The J segment lost 0 bases and the V segment lost 10 bases, leaving 4 bases of the junction unmatched. Germline CDR1 SGHDT, CDR2 YYEEEE. The chain's CDR3 is CAGTSGGAGSYNEQFF. Here the CDR3 DNA reads TGTGCCGGGACTAGCGGGGGGGCAGGCTCCTACAATGAGCAGTTCTTC.

This clonotype turned up a few times. The chain joins TRBV20-1 to TRBJ2-3, with D perhaps matching TRBD2 (5 bases). The germline V gene encodes CDR1 DFQATT and CDR2 SNEGSKA (reference sequence). The CDR3 covers 15 residues. V gave up 4 bases and J gave up 2 bases, with 16 bases separating them. CDR3 bases: TGCAGTGCTAAGGGCCGGGGATACCCCACAGATACGCAGTATTTT. Its translation: CSAKGRGYPTDTQYF.